This T cell receptor beta chain was sequenced for a study of blood T cell repertoires in COVID-19. CDR3 size: 13 residues. The V and J ends lost 6 bases and 1 base respectively, with 10 bases between them. Germline V gene data show CDR1 as SGDLS and CDR2 as YYNGEE. Participants came from some 26 US areas, aged roughly 18 to 90 years. The assay was immunoSEQ multiplex PCR, and TCRdb's table has in-frame clones only and misses some. This table has approximately 250,000 clones, 85% to 95% appearing once. The specimen was PBMCs or T cells enriched from blood (not recorded which). The chain joins TRBV9 to TRBJ1-1, with D perhaps TRBD1 (6 bases). This TCR was sampled from a middle-aged man who had been exposed to COVID-19. This chain's CDR3 is CASNPRGNTEAFF. DNA of the CDR3: TGTGCCAGCAACCCCAGGGGGAACACTGAAGCTTTCTTT.